The T cell receptor beta chain described here comes from a study of liver allograft versus peripheral blood T cells. At the level of the study: T cell receptor repertoires in transplanted livers were compared with those in recipients' peripheral blood.

The CDR3 loop spans 13 amino acids. From germline, CDR1 is MNHNS and CDR2 SASEGT. V was clipped by 10 bases and J by 3 bases, with 15 bases between them. Study-level results: Liver allograft and peripheral blood T cell receptor repertoires reportedly differed.

This clonotype is categorized as medium-sized. What it binds is unknown. Via MiXCR, TCRdb re-called the reads, giving one row per CDR3 protein. The sample contains about 10,000 distinct CDR3 sequences, under 20% of which appear only once. The receptor comes from a human patient who had a liver transplant. The graft donor may account for some of the T cells. This chain connects TRBV6-1 to TRBJ1-1; no clear D gene. CDR3 DNA: TGTGCCATCAGACTACGTGTTGACACTGAAGCTTTCTTT. Protein product: CAIRLRVDTEAFF.